This record looks at one T cell receptor (beta chain) sequence and its context. Antigen specificity is unknown. This record belongs to a study of vaccination and CD4 T cells after COVID-19. The CDR3 covers 14 residues. The germline V gene has CDR1 MNHEY and CDR2 SMNVEV (reference sequence). Trimming shortened V by 5 bases and J by 2 bases, and 13 bases separated the two germline ends. An Oncomine TCR Beta short-read assay was used to sequence the DNA from cultured CD4+ T cells. TCRdb redid the calling of the PCR reads with MiXCR, one entry per CDR3 protein. Among 12,000 or so distinct CDR3 sequences, about 50% were seen once, and the ten largest hold about a fifth. Treatment reported: roughly ten-day PBMC culture with coronavirus spike peptide pools or control peptides (ViraFEST assay).

V is TRBV27 and J is TRBJ2-7; D might be TRBD1 (5 bases). Sequencing was carried out using CD4+ T cells from blood, cultured in vitro. The clonotype originates from a human donor who had recovered from COVID-19. CDR3 in amino acids: CASSHRQKPYEQYF. CDR3 in DNA: TGTGCCAGCAGTCATAGACAGAAACCCTACGAGCAGTACTTC.